This TCR beta chain was captured in a study of monozygotic twins with inflammatory bowel disease. CDR1 and CDR2 from the germline V gene are KGHDR and SFDVKD. The CDR3 runs to 14 residues. Using the 5' RACE reads, TCRdb records one entry per CDR3 protein without DNA. The table lists about 440,000 distinct CDR3 sequences. The authors isolated total RNA from whole blood without sorting T cells. The specimen sequenced was blood. V and J are TRBV24-1 and TRBJ1-5; as DNA is missing, the TRBD1 call by TCRdb cannot be tested. The source of this sequence is a human donor with ulcerative colitis or Crohn's disease, or a healthy co-twin of an affected twin (not recorded which). CDR3 region: CATSDLGDPQPQHF.